A selection of T cell receptor beta chains follows, all from one sample in a study of vaccination and CD4 T cells after COVID-19. TCRdb itself ran the PCR reads through MiXCR, one entry per CDR3 protein. Of over 11,000 distinct CDR3 sequences in the sample, around 24% were seen once. For these receptors, no antigen is known. The starting material was CD4+ T cells from blood, cultured in vitro, obtained after SARS-CoV-2 vaccination. These receptors were collected from a human donor who had recovered from COVID-19. Each CDR3 is given with its conserved first and last residue. The order of the fields is V gene, D gene, clone size, J gene, CDR3 DNA, CDR3 protein. D genes are given only for firm matches. Where a row states a size, it is once, few, many or the class of an expanded clone; other rows omit it.

>TRBV24-1|TRBD2|few|TRBJ2-5
TGTGCCACCAGTGAAGCGGGAGGGCCCTCAGAGACCCAGTACTTC
CATSEAGGPSETQYF
>TRBV20-1|NA|few|TRBJ1-1
TGCAGTGCTGCCAAGGGGGGTACTGAAGCTTTCTTT
CSAAKGGTEAFF
>TRBV24-1|TRBD1|few|TRBJ1-2
TGTGCCACCAGTGATACCGGGACAGGGATTGGCTACACCTTC
CATSDTGTGIGYTF
>TRBV18|NA|NA|TRBJ2-3
TGTGCCAGCTCACCCGGACAGACAGATACGCAGTATTTT
CASSPGQTDTQYF
>TRBV6-1|NA|medium-sized|TRBJ1-1
TGTGCCAGCAGTCCACGGAGGAACACTGAAGCTTTCTTT
CASSPRRNTEAFF
>TRBV29-1|NA|medium-sized|TRBJ1-2
TGCAGCGTTGGTCTAGTAGCTAACTATGGCTACACCTTC
CSVGLVANYGYTF
>TRBV7-7|NA|few|TRBJ2-5
TGTGCCAGCAGCTTAGGAGGGCACAACTCAGAGACCCAGTACTTC
CASSLGGHNSETQYF
>TRBV18|NA|NA|TRBJ1-3
TGTGCCAGCTCACAAACGCAGAGGACGAGCTCTGGAAACACCATATATTTT
CASSQTQRTSSGNTIYF
>TRBV21-1|NA|few|TRBJ1-5
TGTGCCAGCAGCAAAGTGGGTACGAGCAATCAGCCCCAGCATTTT
CASSKVGTSNQPQHF
>TRBV19|NA|once|TRBJ2-1
TGTGCCAGTAGTATGGTATATTTGAGGGGGAACGGGCACAATGAGCAGTTCTTC
CASSMVYLRGNGHNEQFF
>TRBV27|TRBD2|few|TRBJ2-3
TGTGCCAGCAGTTCATGGCGGGGGGCAGCAGATACGCAGTATTTT
CASSSWRGAADTQYF
>TRBV7-2|TRBD1|few|TRBJ1-2
TGTGCCAGCAGCACGAATACCGGGACAGGGAACGGCTACACCTTC
CASSTNTGTGNGYTF
>TRBV11-2|TRBD1|NA|TRBJ1-2
TGTGCCAGCAGCTCTTACAGGGGGCCTGTCTATGGCTACACCTTC
CASSSYRGPVYGYTF
>TRBV19|NA|medium-sized|TRBJ2-1
TGTGCCAGTAGTATCGGGACGGAGCCATTGCGGGTGCAGTTCTTC
CASSIGTEPLRVQFF
>TRBV5-1|TRBD2|once|TRBJ2-3
TGCGCCAGCAGCTTGTGGTCTAGCGGTACCACAGATACGCAGTATTTT
CASSLWSSGTTDTQYF
>TRBV28|NA|NA|TRBJ1-2
TGTGCCAGCAGCCAAGGACCGGGCCACTATGGCTACACCTTC
CASSQGPGHYGYTF
>TRBV6-5|NA|medium-sized|TRBJ1-2
TGTGCCAGCAGTTACTTTACCTCCGACAGCCCCCGGGGTGGCTACACCTTC
CASSYFTSDSPRGGYTF
>TRBV6-1|TRBD2|few|TRBJ2-2
TGTGCCAGCAGCGGACCTAGCGGGAGGGTCGCCGGGGAGCTGTTTTTT
CASSGPSGRVAGELFF
>TRBV27|NA|medium-sized|TRBJ2-5
TGTGCCAGCAGTTTCAGGGGGGCCTCAGAGGAGACCCAGTACTTC
CASSFRGASEETQYF
>TRBV30|TRBD1|few|TRBJ2-5
TGTGCCTGGAGAGACAGGGGGCCCCGCTTTCTGGAGACCCAGTACTTC
CAWRDRGPRFLETQYF